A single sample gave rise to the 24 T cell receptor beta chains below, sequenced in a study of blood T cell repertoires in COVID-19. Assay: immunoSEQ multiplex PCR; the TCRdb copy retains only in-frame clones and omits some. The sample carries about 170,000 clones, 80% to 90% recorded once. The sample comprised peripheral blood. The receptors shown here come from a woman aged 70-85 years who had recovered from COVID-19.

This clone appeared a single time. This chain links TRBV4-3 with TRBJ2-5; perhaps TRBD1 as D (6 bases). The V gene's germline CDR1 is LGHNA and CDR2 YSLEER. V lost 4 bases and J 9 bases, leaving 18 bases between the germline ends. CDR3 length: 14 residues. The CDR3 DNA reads TGCGCCAGCAGCCGCGAGACAGGCGCTGGGGCCCAGTACTTC. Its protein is CASSRETGAGAQYF.

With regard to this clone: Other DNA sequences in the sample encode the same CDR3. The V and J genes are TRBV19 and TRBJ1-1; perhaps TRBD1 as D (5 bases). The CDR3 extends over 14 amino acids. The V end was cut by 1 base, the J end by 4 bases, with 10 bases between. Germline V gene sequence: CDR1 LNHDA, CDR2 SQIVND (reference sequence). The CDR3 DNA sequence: TGTGCCAGTAGTATAGTGGGGGGGGGCACTGAAGCTTTCTTT. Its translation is CASSIVGGGTEAFF.

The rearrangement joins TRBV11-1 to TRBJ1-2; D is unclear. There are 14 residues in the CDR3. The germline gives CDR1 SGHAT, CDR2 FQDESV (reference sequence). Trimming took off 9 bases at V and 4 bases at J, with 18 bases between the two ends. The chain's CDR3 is CARPSSGEGYGYTF. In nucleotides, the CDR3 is TGTGCCAGGCCTTCAAGCGGGGAAGGCTATGGCTACACCTTC.

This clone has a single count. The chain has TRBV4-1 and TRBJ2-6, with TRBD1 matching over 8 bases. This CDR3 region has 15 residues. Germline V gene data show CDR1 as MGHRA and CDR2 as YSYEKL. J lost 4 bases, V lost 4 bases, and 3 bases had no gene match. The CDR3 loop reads CASSLRGPGANVLTF. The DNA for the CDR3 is TGCGCCAGCAGCCTCAGGGGGCCAGGGGCCAACGTCCTGACTTTC.

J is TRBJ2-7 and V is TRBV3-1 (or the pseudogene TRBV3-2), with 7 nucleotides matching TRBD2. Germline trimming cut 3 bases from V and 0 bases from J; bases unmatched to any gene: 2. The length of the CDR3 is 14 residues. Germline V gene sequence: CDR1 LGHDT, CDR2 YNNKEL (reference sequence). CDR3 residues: CASSQRTSSYEQYF. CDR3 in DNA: TGTGCCAGCAGCCAGCGGACTAGCTCCTACGAGCAGTACTTC.

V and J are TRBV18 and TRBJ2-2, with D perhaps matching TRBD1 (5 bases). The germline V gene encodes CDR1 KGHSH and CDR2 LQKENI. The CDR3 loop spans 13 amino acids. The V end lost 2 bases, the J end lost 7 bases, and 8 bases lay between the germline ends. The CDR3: CASSPGQGGELFF. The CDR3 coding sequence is TGTGCCAGCTCACCAGGTCAGGGCGGGGAGCTGTTTTTT.

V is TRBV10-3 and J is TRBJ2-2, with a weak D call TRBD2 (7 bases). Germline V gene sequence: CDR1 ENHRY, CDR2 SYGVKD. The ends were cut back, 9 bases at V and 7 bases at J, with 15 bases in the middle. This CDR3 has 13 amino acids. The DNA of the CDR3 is TGTGCCATTTCAGGGGTAGCGGGCGGGGAGCTGTTTTTT. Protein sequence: CAISGVAGGELFF.

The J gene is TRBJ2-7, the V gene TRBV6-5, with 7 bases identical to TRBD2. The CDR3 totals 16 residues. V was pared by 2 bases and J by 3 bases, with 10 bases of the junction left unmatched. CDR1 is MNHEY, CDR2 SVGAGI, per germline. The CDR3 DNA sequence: TGTGCCAGCAGTTACGTGGGCGGGGGACCTCTCTACGAGCAGTACTTC. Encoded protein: CASSYVGGGPLYEQYF.

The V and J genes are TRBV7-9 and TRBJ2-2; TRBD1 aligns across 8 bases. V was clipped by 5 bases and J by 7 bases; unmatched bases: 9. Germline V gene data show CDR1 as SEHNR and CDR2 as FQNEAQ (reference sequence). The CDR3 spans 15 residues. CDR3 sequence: CASSPNLQGGGELFF. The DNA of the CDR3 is TGTGCCAGCAGCCCCAACCTACAGGGGGGCGGGGAGCTGTTTTTT.

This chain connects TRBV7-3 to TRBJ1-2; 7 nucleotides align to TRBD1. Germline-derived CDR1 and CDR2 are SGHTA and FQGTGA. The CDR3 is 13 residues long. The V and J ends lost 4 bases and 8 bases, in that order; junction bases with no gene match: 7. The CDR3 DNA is TGTGCCAGCAGCTCAATGACAGGGATGGGCTACACCTTC. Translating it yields CASSSMTGMGYTF.

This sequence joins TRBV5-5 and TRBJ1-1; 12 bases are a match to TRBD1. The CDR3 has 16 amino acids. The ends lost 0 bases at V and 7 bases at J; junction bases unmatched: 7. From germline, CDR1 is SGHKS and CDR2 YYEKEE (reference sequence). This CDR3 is CASSLGPGTGGREAFF. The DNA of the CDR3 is TGTGCCAGCAGCTTGGGGCCCGGGACAGGGGGCCGTGAAGCTTTCTTT. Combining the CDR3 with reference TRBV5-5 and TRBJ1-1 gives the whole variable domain DAGVTQSPTHLIKTRGQQVTLRCSPISGHKSVSWYQQVLGQGPQFIFQYYEKEERGRGNFPDRFSARQFPNYSSELNVNALLLGDSALYLCASSLGPGTGGREAFFGQGTRLTVV.

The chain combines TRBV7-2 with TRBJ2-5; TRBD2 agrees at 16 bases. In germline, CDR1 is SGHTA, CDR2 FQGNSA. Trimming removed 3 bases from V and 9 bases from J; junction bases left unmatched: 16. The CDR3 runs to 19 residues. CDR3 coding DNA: TGTGCCAGCAGCTTCGCTAGGCCCGGGACTAGCGGGAGGGCCGGGGCCCAGTACTTC. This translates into CASSFARPGTSGRAGAQYF.

Here the CDR3 reads CASPKDSYSYNEQFF. The CDR3 coding sequence is TGTGCCAGCCCTAAAGACAGCTACTCCTACAATGAGCAGTTCTTC. The chain employs TRBV2 and TRBJ2-1, with TRBD1 as a possible D gene (5 bases). Trimming left V 8 bases short and J 0 bases short, with 14 bases between. CDR1 is SNHLY and CDR2 is FYNNEI in the germline V gene. This CDR3 has 15 residues.

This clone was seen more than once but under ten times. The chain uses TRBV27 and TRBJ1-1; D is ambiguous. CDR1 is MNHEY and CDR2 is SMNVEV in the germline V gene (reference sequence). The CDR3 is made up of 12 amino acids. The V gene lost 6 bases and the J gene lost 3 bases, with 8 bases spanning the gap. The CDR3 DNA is TGTGCCAGCAGGGCGGCCTACACTGAAGCTTTCTTT. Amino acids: CASRAAYTEAFF.

The CDR3 reads CASSPRAGGLYEQYF. DNA of the CDR3: TGTGCCAGTAGTCCCAGGGCGGGGGGCCTCTACGAGCAGTACTTC. The chain links TRBV19 to TRBJ2-7, with TRBD2 matching 8 bases. The CDR3 totals 15 residues. V gave up 5 bases and J gave up 3 bases; unmatched junction bases: 9. Germline-derived CDR1 and CDR2 are LNHDA and SQIVND (reference sequence).

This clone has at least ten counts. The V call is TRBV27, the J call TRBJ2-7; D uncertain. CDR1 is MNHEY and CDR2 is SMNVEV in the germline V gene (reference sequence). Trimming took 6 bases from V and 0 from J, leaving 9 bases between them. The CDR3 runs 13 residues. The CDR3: CASRRGNSYEQYF. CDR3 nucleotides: TGTGCCAGCAGGCGAGGCAACTCCTACGAGCAGTACTTC.

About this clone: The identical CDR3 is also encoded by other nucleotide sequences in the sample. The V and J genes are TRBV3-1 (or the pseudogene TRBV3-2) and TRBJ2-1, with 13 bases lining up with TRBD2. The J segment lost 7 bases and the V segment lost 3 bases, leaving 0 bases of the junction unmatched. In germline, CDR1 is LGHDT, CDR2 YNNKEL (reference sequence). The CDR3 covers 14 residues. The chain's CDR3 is CASSQGLAGNEQFF. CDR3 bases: TGTGCCAGCAGCCAGGGACTAGCGGGGAATGAGCAGTTCTTC.

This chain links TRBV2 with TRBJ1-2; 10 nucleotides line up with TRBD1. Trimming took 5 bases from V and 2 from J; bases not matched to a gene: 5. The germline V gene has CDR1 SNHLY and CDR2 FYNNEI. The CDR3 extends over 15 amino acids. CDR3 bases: TGTGCCAGCAGTCCCGGGGGACAGGGGAACTATGGCTACACCTTC. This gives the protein CASSPGGQGNYGYTF. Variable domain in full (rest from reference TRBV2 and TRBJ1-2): EPEVTQTPSHQVTQMGQEVILRCVPISNHLYFYWYRQILGQKVEFLVSFYNNEISEKSEIFDDQFSVERPDGSNFTLKIRSTKLEDSAMYFCASSPGGQGNYGYTFGSGTRLTVV.

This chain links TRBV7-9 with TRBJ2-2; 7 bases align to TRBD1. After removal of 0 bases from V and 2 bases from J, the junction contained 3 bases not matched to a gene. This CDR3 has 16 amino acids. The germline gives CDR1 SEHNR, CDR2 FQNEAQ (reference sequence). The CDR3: CASSLAGTANTGELFF. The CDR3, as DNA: TGTGCCAGCAGCTTAGCCGGGACAGCCAACACCGGGGAGCTGTTTTTT. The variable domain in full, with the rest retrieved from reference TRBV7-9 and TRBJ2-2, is DTGVSQNPRHKITKRGQNVTFRCDPISEHNRLYWYRQTLGQGPEFLTYFQNEAQLEKSRLLSDRFSAERPKGSFSTLEIQRTEQGDSAMYLCASSLAGTANTGELFFGEGSRLTVL.

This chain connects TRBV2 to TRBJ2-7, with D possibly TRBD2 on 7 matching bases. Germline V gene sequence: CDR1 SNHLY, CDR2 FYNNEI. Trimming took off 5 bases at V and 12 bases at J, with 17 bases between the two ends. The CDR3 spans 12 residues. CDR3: CASSRGGGTWYF. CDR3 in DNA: TGTGCCAGCAGTAGGGGGGGCGGGACGTGGTACTTC.

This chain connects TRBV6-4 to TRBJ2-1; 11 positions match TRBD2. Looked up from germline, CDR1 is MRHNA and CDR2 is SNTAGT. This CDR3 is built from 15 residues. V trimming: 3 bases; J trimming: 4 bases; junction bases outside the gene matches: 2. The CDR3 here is CASSELAGDYNEQFF. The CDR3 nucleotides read TGTGCCAGCAGTGAACTAGCGGGGGATTACAATGAGCAGTTCTTC.

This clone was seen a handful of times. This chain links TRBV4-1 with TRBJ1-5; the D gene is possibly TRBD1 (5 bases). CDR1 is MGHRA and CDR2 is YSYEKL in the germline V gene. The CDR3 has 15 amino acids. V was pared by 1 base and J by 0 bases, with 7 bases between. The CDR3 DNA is TGCGCCAGCAGCCAAGGACAGAATAGCAATCAGCCCCAGCATTTT. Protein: CASSQGQNSNQPQHF.

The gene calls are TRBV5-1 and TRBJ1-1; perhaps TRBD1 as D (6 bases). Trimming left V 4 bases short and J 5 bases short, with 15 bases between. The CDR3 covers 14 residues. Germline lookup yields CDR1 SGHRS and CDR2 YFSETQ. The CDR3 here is CASSPAQGRTEAFF. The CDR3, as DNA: TGCGCCAGCAGCCCGGCACAGGGTAGGACTGAAGCTTTCTTT.

The CDR3 spells CASSLGAGGGYEQYF. CDR3 in DNA: TGTGCCAGCAGTTTAGGGGCAGGGGGCGGCTACGAGCAGTACTTC. The V and J genes are TRBV28 and TRBJ2-7, with 8 bases that match TRBD1. With V trimmed by 2 bases and J by 3 bases, 6 bases remained unmatched. The CDR3 spans 15 residues. The germline V gene encodes CDR1 MDHEN and CDR2 SYDVKM.